Listed below are T cell receptor beta chains from one sample, sequenced in a study of blood T cell repertoires in COVID-19. This table comes from immunoSEQ multiplex PCR, and its TCRdb copy is limited to in-frame clones, with some not included. The data contain 110,000 or so clones, around four fifths of them seen just once; the ten biggest clones take up over 15%. The sequenced sample was peripheral blood. These receptors were taken from a woman in her sixties with acute or convalescent COVID-19. The CDR3 runs from the conserved cysteine through the conserved F or W. D genes are given only for firm matches.

V gene	J gene	CDR3 length	D gene	CDR3 protein
TRBV6-5	TRBJ2-7	13	TRBD2	CASGSGGPYEQYF
TRBV27	TRBJ2-7	15	TRBD1	CASSPRDRALGEQYF
TRBV7-2	TRBJ2-7	15	-	CASSFPSSGSYEQYF
TRBV10-3	TRBJ2-1	15	-	CAISETGHSYNEQFF
TRBV5-6	TRBJ2-7	14	-	CASSLGPSNYEQYF
TRBV11-2	TRBJ2-1	14	TRBD2	CASSLFREVNEQFF
TRBV19	TRBJ1-1	13	-	CASSLRGNTEAFF
TRBV9	TRBJ2-5	14	TRBD1	CASSVGRGQETQYF
TRBV19	TRBJ1-5	14	-	CASSGGASNQPQHF
TRBV7-2	TRBJ1-1	17	TRBD1	CASSLFGQGPMNTEAFF
TRBV5-1	TRBJ2-1	15	-	CASSTDSRSYNEQFF
TRBV9	TRBJ2-5	14	-	CASSGGLRRETQYF
TRBV9	TRBJ2-2	14	-	CASSRQSVPGELFF
TRBV19	TRBJ1-1	13	TRBD1	CASSPDRGTGAFF
TRBV7-5	TRBJ2-7	17	-	CARSFRDFKRLSYEQYF
TRBV28	TRBJ1-2	15	-	CASSPRGGGGYGYTF
TRBV20-1	TRBJ1-4	12	-	CSASRDIEKLFF
TRBV12-1	TRBJ1-1	19	-	CASSFSSRRHHGWDTEAFF
TRBV19	TRBJ2-2	13	-	CATSLVNTGELFF
TRBV4-3	TRBJ2-1	16	-	CASSQDRSSSYNEQFF
TRBV2	TRBJ2-1	14	-	CASTEADSYNEQFF
TRBV28	TRBJ1-4	14	-	CASSLDWAGEKLFF
TRBV4-1	TRBJ2-1	18	TRBD2	CASSQEIWGLVSLNEQFF
TRBV11-2	TRBJ2-7	16	-	CASSRKGESLSYEQYF
TRBV28	TRBJ1-5	15	-	CASSLSGAGGQPQHF
TRBV2	TRBJ2-2	12	TRBD1	CASSRTGTELFF
TRBV28	TRBJ1-6	15	TRBD1	CASSLAGGDSGTLHF
TRBV6-5	TRBJ1-3	16	-	CASSYSGGSRGNTIYF
TRBV24-1	TRBJ2-5	12	-	CATGTDLGTQYF